What follows is one TCR beta chain and its context. This specimen belongs to a study of blood T cell repertoires in COVID-19. Study-level background: Some COVID-19 samples were acute and others convalescent; all came from the United States, Italy and Spain.

The CDR3 loop spans 15 amino acids. Germline-derived CDR1 and CDR2 are SGHTA and FQGNSA. V lost 5 bases, J lost 3 bases, and 8 bases stayed unmatched. Source study methods: It was from reference gene primer amplification that nucleated cell counts were estimated. Repertoires were generated with immunoSEQ multiplex PCR, while TCRdb's copy carries only in-frame clones and drops some. The V and J calls and clone size are taken from that table; D and trimming were inferred from the DNA. The table lists a few hundred thousand clones, roughly 91% of them singletons. The sequenced sample consisted of peripheral blood. This clonotype was sampled from a man aged 25-45 years with acute or convalescent COVID-19. This chain links TRBV7-2 with TRBJ1-2; 8 nucleotides align to TRBD1. The CDR3 nucleotides read TGTGCCAGCAGCCGCCGAGACAGGGGAGACTATGGCTACACCTTC. Encoded protein: CASSRRDRGDYGYTF.